This T cell receptor (beta chain) was obtained from a study of blood T cell repertoires in COVID-19. The germline V gene encodes CDR1 MDHEN and CDR2 SYDVKM. There are 15 residues in the CDR3. V dropped 5 bases and J dropped 3 bases, with 13 bases sitting between them. This clone has a single count. Clones were read by immunoSEQ multiplex PCR, and TCRdb kept only the in-frame ones, dropping some. The data contain approximately 200,000 clones, 70% to 90% of them seen just once; the ten biggest clones take up about 18%. The J gene is TRBJ1-4, the V gene TRBV28; TRBD1 might be the D (6 bases). The TCR was taken from a person aged 70 to 79 with COVID-19, enrolled during active disease. Sequenced material: peripheral blood. The CDR3 region has the DNA TGTGCCAGCAGTACCGCAGGGGAACCTAATGAAAAACTGTTTTTT. It yields the protein CASSTAGEPNEKLFF.